This T cell receptor beta chain was identified in a study of identical twins. TCRdb independently ran MiXCR on the 5' RACE reads; one entry per CDR3 protein. The sample lists 350,000 or so distinct CDR3 sequences, 9% to 15% occurring once. This clonotype has a handful of counts. V lost 5 bases to trimming and J lost 7 bases; unmatched junction nucleotides: 6. This CDR3 is built from 13 residues. The same sample was also used in a study of yellow fever vaccine responses in identical twins.

What was sequenced was CD8+ T cells sorted from blood. The source is a woman between 18 and 30 years old in good health. This chain connects TRBV12-3 or TRBV12-4 to TRBJ1-2; 8 bases agree with TRBD1. The CDR3 sequence is CASSPTGVSGYTF. The CDR3 DNA reads TGTGCCAGCAGTCCGACAGGGGTGAGTGGCTACACCTTC.